This T cell receptor beta chain is from a study of blood T cell repertoires in COVID-19 (dated by TCRdb to about 2020). Background for the entire study: The collaborator samples originated in the United States, Italy and Spain and spanned the acute and convalescent phases of COVID-19. Sample metadata almost always included a de-identified subject ID, COVID-19 status, age in years and sex. Where HLA class I and class II types were available, the types were taken from metadata supplied by the sample provider, not from assay-based typing. The dataset comprised deeply sampled blood TCRbeta repertoires from subjects exposed to, actively infected with, or recovered from COVID-19. Samples were obtained from the ongoing ImmuneRACE study (first 160 participants) and from 1,000 to 1,500 subjects provided by 6 global collaborators. The repertoires were released in a freely available public database meant as a resource for research on the immune response to SARS-CoV-2. The material from the prospective study consisted of cDNA or gDNA derived from T cells, B-cell-depleted T cells, or PBMCs.

TCRbeta CDR3 regions were amplified from genomic DNA by means of the immunoSEQ Assay, a bias-controlled multiplex PCR. As for the authors' bioinformatics: Nucleated cell counts per sample were estimated from amplification of reference gene primers within the assay. To quantify the absolute abundance of each unique TCRbeta CDR3 rearrangement, sequence reads were collapsed and filtered. For each sample, productive Simpson clonality was calculated as the square root of Simpson's diversity index across productive rearrangements. TCRdb obtained this table from immuneACCESS and retained in-frame rearrangements with V and J assigned. These tables miss some clones; where compared with another copy, unresolved V genes account for less than half of the shortfall, and the remainder is unexplained. The DNA was the basis for D and trimming; V, J and clone size are from that table. For this sample the table gives around 100,000 clones, of which approximately 80% were detected only once. The top ten hold 10% to 15% of the sample.

Each collaborating institution followed its own protocols to collect whole blood in K2EDTA tubes. For TCRbeta analysis, collaborators shipped samples in one of three forms: frozen whole blood, isolated PBMCs, or DNA extracted from either of those sample types. A note on this clone: This clone's antigen is unknown. No base quality information exists; no much larger clone differs at one position.

What the authors observed across the whole study: How much clinical and demographic metadata was included differed by source and by participant, and the metadata was provided uncurated.

As encoded in the germline V gene (reference sequence), CDR1 is SGHKS while CDR2 is YYEKEE. Measured from the cysteine to the phenylalanine, the CDR3 is 17 residues long. Solely the CDR3 DNA is kept, with 51 bases framed from the first base. After removal of 3 bases from V and 2 bases from J, the junction retains 13 bases not matched to a gene. The rearranged chain carries TRBV5-5 and TRBJ2-5, with TRBD1 matching 7 junction bases. The material sequenced was peripheral blood. The source is a human donor in a cohort sampled during active or convalescent COVID-19. CDR3 sequence: CASSYPQGEWGQETQYF. The base sequence is TGTGCCAGCAGCTACCCGCAGGGGGAGTGGGGACAAGAGACCCAGTACTTC. The reference TRBV5-5 and TRBJ2-5 proteins fill in what lies around the CDR3, so the full variable domain reads DAGVTQSPTHLIKTRGQQVTLRCSPISGHKSVSWYQQVLGQGPQFIFQYYEKEERGRGNFPDRFSARQFPNYSSELNVNALLLGDSALYLCASSYPQGEWGQETQYFGPGTRLLVL.